This T cell receptor (beta chain) came from a study of blood T cell repertoires in COVID-19 (TCRdb year 2020). With respect to the entire study: Samples from collaborators originated in the United States, Italy and Spain and spanned both the acute and convalescent phases of COVID-19. The material from the prospective study consisted of cDNA or gDNA derived from T cells, B-cell-depleted T cells, or PBMCs. The dataset comprised deeply sampled blood TCRbeta repertoires from subjects exposed to, actively infected with, or recovered from COVID-19. The repertoires were released in a freely available public database intended as a resource for research on the immune response to SARS-CoV-2. Samples came from the ongoing ImmuneRACE study (first 160 participants) plus 1,254 subjects from 6 global collaborators. Sample metadata almost always included a de-identified subject ID, COVID-19 status, age in years and sex. Where HLA class I and class II types were available, the types were taken from metadata supplied by the sample provider, not from assay-based typing. Results the study describes overall, beyond this receptor: The quantity of clinical and demographic metadata differed by source and by participant and was supplied without curation.

V is cut by 7 bases and J by 4 bases, and the space between the germline ends is 10 bases. CDR1 MDHEN and CDR2 SYDVKM were looked up in the germline V gene. The CDR3 covers 12 residues, taking in both the cysteine and the phenylalanine. Only the CDR3 DNA stays, 36 bases, in frame from base 1. Comments on this clone: It has no known antigen specificity. Base qualities are not at hand, and no much larger clone is one base apart.

TCRbeta CDR3 regions were amplified from genomic DNA using the immunoSEQ Assay, a bias-controlled multiplex PCR. Concerning the study's data processing: Within the assay, amplification of reference gene primers was used to estimate how many nucleated cells each sample contained. To quantify the absolute abundance of each unique TCRbeta CDR3 rearrangement, sequence reads were collapsed and filtered. For each sample, productive Simpson clonality was calculated as the square root of Simpson's diversity index across productive rearrangements. The clones in this table, taken by TCRdb from immuneACCESS, are in-frame only. Not every clone is retained; where verified, under half of the shortfall comes from an unresolved V gene, and the cause of the rest is unknown. The DNA gave D and trimming, while V, J and clone size come from that table. Within this sample are roughly 200,000 clones, with approximately 83% of them counted one time only. The ten largest make up 6% to 7% of the sample.

In Seattle, one collaborating source enrolled patients while the infection was active and tracked those patients longitudinally over the course of disease. Whole blood was collected in K2EDTA tubes by collaborating institutions according to the institutions' own protocols. For TCRbeta analysis, collaborators shipped samples as frozen whole blood, isolated PBMCs, or DNA extracted from either of those sample types. The TCR comes from a woman aged 40 to 50 with COVID-19, enrolled during active disease. Here the chain combines TRBV28 and TRBJ1-2; TRBD1 is a possible D gene, resting on 5 matching bases. Sequencing used peripheral blood. The nucleotide sequence reads TGTGCCAGCATCTCCAGGGTCTATGGCTACACCTTC. Its protein reads: CASISRVYGYTF.